This T cell receptor beta chain appears in the sequencing data of a study of cytomegalovirus exposure and HLA in healthy donors. The study's findings and limits: Presence/absence analyses supposed approximately even sequencing depth among donors. Segments of the TCR beta V type were, in most cases, productive about 90% or about 30% of the time in an earlier analysis.

Notes on this clone: Its antigen is still unknown.

The study ran its PCR with 60 Vbeta and 13 Jbeta primers. Method: immunoSEQ multiplex PCR; TCRdb's copy keeps in-frame clones and lacks some. This sample carries some 120,000 clones, 80% of them seen once, and the ten largest clones take 2.5% to 3.5%. After removal of 3 bases from V and 6 bases from J, the junction contained 2 bases not matched to a gene. Germline V CDR1 and CDR2: SGHTA, FQGNSA. This CDR3 comprises 14 residues. This sequence was found in a male donor in good health and CMV-seronegative. V is TRBV7-2 and J is TRBJ2-2; 9 bases match TRBD2. The sequenced material came from PBMCs. DNA of the CDR3: TGTGCCAGCAGCTTCGGCGGGAGGGCCGGGGAGCTGTTTTTT. It encodes CASSFGGRAGELFF.